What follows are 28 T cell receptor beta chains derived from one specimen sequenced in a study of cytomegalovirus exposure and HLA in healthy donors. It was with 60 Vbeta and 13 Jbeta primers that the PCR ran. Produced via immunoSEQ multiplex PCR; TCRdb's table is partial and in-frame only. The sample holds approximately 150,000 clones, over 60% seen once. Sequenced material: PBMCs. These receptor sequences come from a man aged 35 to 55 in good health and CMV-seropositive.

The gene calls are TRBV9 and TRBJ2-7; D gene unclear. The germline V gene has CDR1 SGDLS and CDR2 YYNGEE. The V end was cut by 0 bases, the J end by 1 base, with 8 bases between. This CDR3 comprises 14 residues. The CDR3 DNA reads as TGTGCCAGCAGCGTAGCCCCCACTTCCTACGAGCAGTACTTC. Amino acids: CASSVAPTSYEQYF.

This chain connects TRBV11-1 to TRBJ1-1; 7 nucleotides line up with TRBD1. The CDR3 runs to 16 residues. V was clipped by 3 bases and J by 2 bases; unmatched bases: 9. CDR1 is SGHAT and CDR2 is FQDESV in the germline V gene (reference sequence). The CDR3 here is CASSFEKGAFNTEAFF. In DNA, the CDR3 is TGTGCCAGCAGCTTCGAGAAGGGGGCCTTTAACACTGAAGCTTTCTTT.

The CDR3 coding sequence is TGCGCCAGCAGCCATGGGGAGGGTTACTATGGCTACACCTTC. Its translation is CASSHGEGYYGYTF. V and J are TRBV4-3 and TRBJ1-2; D is undetermined. CDR3 length equals 14 residues. Deletions cut 3 bases from V and 3 bases from J, with 11 bases between. Germline V gives CDR1 LGHNA, CDR2 YSLEER.

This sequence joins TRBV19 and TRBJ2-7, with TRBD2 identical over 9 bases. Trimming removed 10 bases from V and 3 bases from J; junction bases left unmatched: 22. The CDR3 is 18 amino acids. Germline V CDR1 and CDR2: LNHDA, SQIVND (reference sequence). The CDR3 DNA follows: TGTGCCATTGGGCATCCGGGACTAGCAGCCCTAGAGAACTACGAGCAGTACTTC. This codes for CAIGHPGLAALENYEQYF.

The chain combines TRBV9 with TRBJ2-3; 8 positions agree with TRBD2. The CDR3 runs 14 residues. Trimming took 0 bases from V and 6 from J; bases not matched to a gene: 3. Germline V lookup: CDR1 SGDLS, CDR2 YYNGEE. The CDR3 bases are TGTGCCAGCAGCGTAGCGACGGGAGGGGATACGCAGTATTTT. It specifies CASSVATGGDTQYF.

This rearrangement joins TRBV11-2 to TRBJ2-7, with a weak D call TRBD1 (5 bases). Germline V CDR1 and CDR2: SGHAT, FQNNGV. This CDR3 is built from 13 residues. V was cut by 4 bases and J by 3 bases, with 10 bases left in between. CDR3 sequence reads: CASSYQGGYEQYF. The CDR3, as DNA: TGTGCCAGCAGCTACCAGGGTGGCTACGAGCAGTACTTC.

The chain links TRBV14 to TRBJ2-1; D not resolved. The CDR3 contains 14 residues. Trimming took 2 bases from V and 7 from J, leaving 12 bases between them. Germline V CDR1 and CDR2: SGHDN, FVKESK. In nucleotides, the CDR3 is TGTGCCAGCAGCCAACATCAGTCGCCGAATGAGCAGTTCTTC. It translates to CASSQHQSPNEQFF. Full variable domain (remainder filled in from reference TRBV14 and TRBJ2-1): EAGVTQFPSHSVIEKGQTVTLRCDPISGHDNLYWYRRVMGKEIKFLLHFVKESKQDESGMPNNRFLAERTGGTYSTLKVQPAELEDSGVYFCASSQHQSPNEQFFGPGTRLTVL.

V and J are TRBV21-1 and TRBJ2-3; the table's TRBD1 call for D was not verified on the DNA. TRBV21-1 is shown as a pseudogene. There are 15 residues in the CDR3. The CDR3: CASGTGTGGSDTQYF. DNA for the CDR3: TGTGCCAGCGGTACCGGGACAGGTGGGTCAGATACGCAGTATTTT.

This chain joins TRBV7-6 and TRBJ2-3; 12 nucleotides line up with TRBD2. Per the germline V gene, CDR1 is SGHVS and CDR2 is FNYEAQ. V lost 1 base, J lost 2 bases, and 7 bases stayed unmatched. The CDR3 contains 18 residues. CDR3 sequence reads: CASSLEGGLAGLTDTQYF. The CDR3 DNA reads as TGTGCCAGCAGCTTAGAGGGAGGACTAGCGGGACTCACAGATACGCAGTATTTT.

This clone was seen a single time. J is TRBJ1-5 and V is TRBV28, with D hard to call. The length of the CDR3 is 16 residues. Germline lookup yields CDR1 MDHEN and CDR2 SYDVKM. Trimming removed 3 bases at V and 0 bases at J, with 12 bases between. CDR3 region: CASSFLEGNSNQPQHF. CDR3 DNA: TGTGCCAGCAGTTTCCTCGAGGGAAATAGCAATCAGCCCCAGCATTTT.

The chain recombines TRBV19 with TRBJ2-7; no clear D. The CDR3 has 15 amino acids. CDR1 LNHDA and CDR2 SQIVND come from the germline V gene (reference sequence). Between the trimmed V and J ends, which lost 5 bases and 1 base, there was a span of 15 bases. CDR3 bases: TGTGCCAGTAGTCCCGAGCTAGAAAGATCCTACGAGCAGTACTTC. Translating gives CASSPELERSYEQYF.

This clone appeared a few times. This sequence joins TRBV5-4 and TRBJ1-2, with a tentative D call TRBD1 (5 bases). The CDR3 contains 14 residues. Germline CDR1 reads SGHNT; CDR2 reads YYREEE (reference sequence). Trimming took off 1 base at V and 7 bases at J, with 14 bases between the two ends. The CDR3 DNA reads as TGTGCCAGCAGCTTGAGTCGGGGGGAACGTGGCTACACCTTC. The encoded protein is CASSLSRGERGYTF.

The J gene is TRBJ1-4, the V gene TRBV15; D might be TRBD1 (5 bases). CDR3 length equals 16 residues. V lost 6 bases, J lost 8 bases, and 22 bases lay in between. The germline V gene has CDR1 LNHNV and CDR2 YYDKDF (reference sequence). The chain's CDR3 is CATSPNPTRVGEKLFF. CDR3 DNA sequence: TGTGCCACCAGTCCTAACCCGACCAGGGTGGGGGAAAAACTGTTTTTT.

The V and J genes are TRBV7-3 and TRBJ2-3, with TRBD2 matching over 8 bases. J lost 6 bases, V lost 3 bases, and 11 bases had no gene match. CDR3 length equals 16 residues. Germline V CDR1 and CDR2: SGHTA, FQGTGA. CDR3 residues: CASSFTPKAGDDTQYF. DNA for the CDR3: TGTGCCAGCAGCTTCACCCCGAAAGCGGGAGACGATACGCAGTATTTT.

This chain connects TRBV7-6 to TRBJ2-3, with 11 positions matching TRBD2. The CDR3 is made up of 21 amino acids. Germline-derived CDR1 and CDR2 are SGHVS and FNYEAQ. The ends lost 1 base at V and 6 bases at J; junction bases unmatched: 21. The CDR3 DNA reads TGTGCCAGCAGCTTAGTACAGGCCCACGGATTAGCGGGAGGGCCGGCGGATACGCAGTATTTT. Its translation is CASSLVQAHGLAGGPADTQYF.

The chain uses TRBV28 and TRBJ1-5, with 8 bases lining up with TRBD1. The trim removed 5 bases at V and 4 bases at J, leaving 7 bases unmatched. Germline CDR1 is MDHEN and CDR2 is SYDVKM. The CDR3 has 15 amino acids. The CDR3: CASSRSQGANQPQHF. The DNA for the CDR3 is TGTGCCAGCAGTCGTTCTCAGGGGGCAAATCAGCCCCAGCATTTT.

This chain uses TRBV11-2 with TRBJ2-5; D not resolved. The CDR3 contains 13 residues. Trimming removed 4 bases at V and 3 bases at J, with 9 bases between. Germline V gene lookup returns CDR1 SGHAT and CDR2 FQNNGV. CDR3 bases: TGTGCCAGCAGCTCTACTATGGAAGAGACCCAGTACTTC. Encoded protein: CASSSTMEETQYF.

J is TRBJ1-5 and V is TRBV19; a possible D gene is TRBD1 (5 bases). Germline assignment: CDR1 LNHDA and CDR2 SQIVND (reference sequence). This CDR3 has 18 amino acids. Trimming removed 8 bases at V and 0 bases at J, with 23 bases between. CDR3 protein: CASSPWGDPRLSNQPQHF. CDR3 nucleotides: TGTGCCAGTTCCCCATGGGGGGATCCCAGACTTAGCAATCAGCCCCAGCATTTT.

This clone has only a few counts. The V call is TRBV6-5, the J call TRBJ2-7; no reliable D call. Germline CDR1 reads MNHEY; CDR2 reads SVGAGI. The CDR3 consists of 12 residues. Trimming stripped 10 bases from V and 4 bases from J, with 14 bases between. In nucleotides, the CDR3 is TGTGCCAACAAACAGACGGCATACGAGCAGTACTTC. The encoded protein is CANKQTAYEQYF.

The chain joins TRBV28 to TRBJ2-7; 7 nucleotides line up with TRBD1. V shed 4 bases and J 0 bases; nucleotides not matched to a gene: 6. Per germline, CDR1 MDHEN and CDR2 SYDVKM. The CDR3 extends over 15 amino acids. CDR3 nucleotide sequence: TGTGCCAGCAGTTGGGGGACAGCGAGCTCCTACGAGCAGTACTTC. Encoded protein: CASSWGTASSYEQYF.

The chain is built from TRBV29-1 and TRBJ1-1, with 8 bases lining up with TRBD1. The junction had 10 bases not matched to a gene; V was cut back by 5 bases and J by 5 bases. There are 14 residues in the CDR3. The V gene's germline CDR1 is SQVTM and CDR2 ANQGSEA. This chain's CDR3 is CSVSVQGEGTEAFF. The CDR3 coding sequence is TGCAGCGTTTCCGTACAGGGGGAGGGAACTGAAGCTTTCTTT.

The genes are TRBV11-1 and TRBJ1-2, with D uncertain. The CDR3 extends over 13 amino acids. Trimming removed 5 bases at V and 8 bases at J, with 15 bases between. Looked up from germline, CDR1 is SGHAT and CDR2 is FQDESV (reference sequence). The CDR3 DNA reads TGTGCCAGCAGCGCGGTCGCACGGTTGGGCTACACCTTC. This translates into CASSAVARLGYTF.

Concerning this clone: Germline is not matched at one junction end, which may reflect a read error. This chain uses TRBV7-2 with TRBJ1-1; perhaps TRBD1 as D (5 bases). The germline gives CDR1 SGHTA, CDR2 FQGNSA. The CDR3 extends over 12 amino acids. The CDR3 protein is CASRLDSSEAFF. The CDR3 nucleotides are TGTGCCAGCAGATTAGACAGCTCAGAAGCTTTCTTT.

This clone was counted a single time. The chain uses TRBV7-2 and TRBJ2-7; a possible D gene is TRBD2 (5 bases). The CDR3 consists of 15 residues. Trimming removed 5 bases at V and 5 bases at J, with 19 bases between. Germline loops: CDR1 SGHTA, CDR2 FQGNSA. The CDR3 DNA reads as TGTGCCAGCAGCATAGGTCTTTTTCGGGGTAACGAGCAGTACTTC. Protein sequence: CASSIGLFRGNEQYF.

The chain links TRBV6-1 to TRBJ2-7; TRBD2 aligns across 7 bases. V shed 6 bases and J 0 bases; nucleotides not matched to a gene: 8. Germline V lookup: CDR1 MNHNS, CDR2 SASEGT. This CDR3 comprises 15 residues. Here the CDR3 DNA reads TGTGCCAGCAGAATATCCGGGACTATCTCCTACGAGCAGTACTTC. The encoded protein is CASRISGTISYEQYF.

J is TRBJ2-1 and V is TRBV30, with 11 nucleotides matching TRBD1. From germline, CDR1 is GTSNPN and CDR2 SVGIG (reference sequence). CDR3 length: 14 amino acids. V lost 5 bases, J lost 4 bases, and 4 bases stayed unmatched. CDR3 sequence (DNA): TGTGCCTGGTGGACAGGGGGCGCGTACAATGAGCAGTTCTTC. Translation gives CAWWTGGAYNEQFF.

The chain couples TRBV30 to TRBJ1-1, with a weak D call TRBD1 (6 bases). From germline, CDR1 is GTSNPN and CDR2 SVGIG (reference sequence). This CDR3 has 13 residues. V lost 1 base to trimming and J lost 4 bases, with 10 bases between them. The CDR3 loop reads CAWSAGVGTEAFF. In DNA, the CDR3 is TGTGCCTGGAGTGCAGGGGTGGGCACTGAAGCTTTCTTT.

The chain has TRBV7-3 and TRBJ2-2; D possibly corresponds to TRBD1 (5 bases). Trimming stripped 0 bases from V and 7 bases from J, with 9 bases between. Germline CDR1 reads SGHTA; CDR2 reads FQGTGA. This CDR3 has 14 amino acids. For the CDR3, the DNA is TGTGCCAGCAGCTTAACTGGACAAAACGGGGAGCTGTTTTTT. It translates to CASSLTGQNGELFF. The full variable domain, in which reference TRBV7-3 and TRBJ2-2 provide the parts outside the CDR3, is GAGVSQTPSNKVTEKGKYVELRCDPISGHTALYWYRQSLGQGPEFLIYFQGTGAADDSGLPNDRFFAVRPEGSVSTLKIQRTERGDSAVYLCASSLTGQNGELFFGEGSRLTVL.